This T cell receptor beta chain comes out of a study of blood T cell repertoires in COVID-19. The CDR3 contains 15 residues. Trimming at V came to 5 bases and at J to 4 bases, leaving 5 bases not matched to a gene. CDR1 is MNHEY and CDR2 is SVGEGT in the germline V gene. Profiling relied on immunoSEQ multiplex PCR, and the TCRdb table lists in-frame clones only, not all of them. The table has just under 300,000 clones, around 87% seen once. V usage is TRBV6-2 or TRBV6-3 and J usage is TRBJ1-6; TRBD1 agrees at 7 bases. The receptor was derived from a man in his 70s with acute or convalescent COVID-19. Source material: peripheral blood. CDR3 sequence: CASSLPGQYNSPLHF. In nucleotides, the CDR3 is TGTGCCAGCAGTCTACCGGGACAGTATAATTCACCCCTCCACTTT.